A selection of T cell receptor beta chains follows, all from one sample in a study of cytotoxic CD8 clonotypes in ibrutinib-treated CLL. TCRdb's table, derived via immunoSEQ multiplex PCR, lists solely in-frame clones and lacks some. Among some 140,000 clones listed, roughly 90% were seen once. The material was PBMCs, obtained after 12 months of ibrutinib treatment. These receptors all come from a human donor with chronic lymphocytic leukemia. Each CDR3 is given with its conserved first and last residue. The D gene is left open where the match is weak. Clone sizes are given selectively: once, few, many, or a class where the clone is expanded.

d_gene: NA; v_gene: TRBV27; abundance: NA; j_gene: TRBJ2-7; CDR3nt: TGTGCCAGCAGTCACACAGGGTACGAGCAGTACTTC; CDR3aa: CASSHTGYEQYF
d_gene: TRBD2; v_gene: TRBV30; abundance: NA; j_gene: TRBJ2-2; CDR3nt: TGTGCCGCGACCGCGGGAGGGCCTCACACCGGGGAGCTGTTTTTT; CDR3aa: CAATAGGPHTGELFF
d_gene: NA; v_gene: TRBV2; abundance: NA; j_gene: TRBJ2-5; CDR3nt: TGTGCCAGCAGTGAAGCAAATGTAGGCCAAGAGACCCAGTACTTC; CDR3aa: CASSEANVGQETQYF
d_gene: NA; v_gene: TRBV7-9; abundance: NA; j_gene: TRBJ1-1; CDR3nt: TGTGCCAGCAGCCCCAGGGAGGGCAGAAACACTGAAGCTTTCTTT; CDR3aa: CASSPREGRNTEAFF
d_gene: TRBD1; v_gene: TRBV28; abundance: NA; j_gene: TRBJ2-7; CDR3nt: TGTGCCAGCAGCCGCCCGAAGGGGGCCCACGAGCAGTACTTC; CDR3aa: CASSRPKGAHEQYF
d_gene: TRBD1; v_gene: TRBV29-1; abundance: NA; j_gene: TRBJ1-1; CDR3nt: TGCAGCGTAGCACTCCGGGACAGGGGTGTCAACACTGAAGCTTTCTTT; CDR3aa: CSVALRDRGVNTEAFF
d_gene: NA; v_gene: TRBV7-9; abundance: NA; j_gene: TRBJ1-5; CDR3nt: TGTGCCAGCAGCTTAGGGGGGCAACAGCCCCAGCATTTT; CDR3aa: CASSLGGQQPQHF
d_gene: NA; v_gene: TRBV18; abundance: NA; j_gene: TRBJ2-3; CDR3nt: TGTGCCAGCTCACTTAGCACAGATACGCAGTATTTT; CDR3aa: CASSLSTDTQYF
d_gene: NA; v_gene: TRBV7-9; abundance: NA; j_gene: TRBJ1-2; CDR3nt: TGTGCCAGCAGCGATCCCAAGACAGGAGGTAACTATGGCTACACCTTC; CDR3aa: CASSDPKTGGNYGYTF
d_gene: NA; v_gene: TRBV28; abundance: NA; j_gene: TRBJ2-5; CDR3nt: TGTGCCAGCAGTACCTTGGGACACAAGGAGACCCAGTACTTC; CDR3aa: CASSTLGHKETQYF
d_gene: NA; v_gene: TRBV6-5; abundance: NA; j_gene: TRBJ2-2; CDR3nt: TGTGCCAGCAGCCGTAGTGTACCCCAAACCGGGGAGCTGTTTTTT; CDR3aa: CASSRSVPQTGELFF
d_gene: TRBD1; v_gene: TRBV7-3; abundance: NA; j_gene: TRBJ2-1; CDR3nt: TGTGCCAGCAGCTCGTGGGACAGGGGGCAAGGCAATGAGCAGTTCTTC; CDR3aa: CASSSWDRGQGNEQFF
d_gene: NA; v_gene: TRBV10-2; abundance: NA; j_gene: TRBJ2-3; CDR3nt: TGCGCCAGCAGTGGACTCCATCCCTTCACAGATACGCAGTATTTT; CDR3aa: CASSGLHPFTDTQYF
d_gene: NA; v_gene: TRBV19; abundance: NA; j_gene: TRBJ2-1; CDR3nt: TGTGCCAGTAGTATCGGCCTAGGGGGTAGGCAAAACAATGAGCAGTTCTTC; CDR3aa: CASSIGLGGRQNNEQFF
d_gene: NA; v_gene: TRBV2; abundance: NA; j_gene: TRBJ2-5; CDR3nt: TGTGCCAGCAGTCGTCTGGGGGGTCCACAAGAGACCCAGTACTTC; CDR3aa: CASSRLGGPQETQYF
d_gene: TRBD2; v_gene: TRBV6-5; abundance: few; j_gene: TRBJ2-1; CDR3nt: TGTGCCAGCAGTTACGAGGGCCCGGGGGGAAATGAGCAGTTCTTC; CDR3aa: CASSYEGPGGNEQFF
d_gene: TRBD1; v_gene: TRBV27; abundance: NA; j_gene: TRBJ2-2; CDR3nt: TGTGCCAGCAGTCCCCCCGGCCAGGGGGTGAACACCGGGGAGCTGTTTTTT; CDR3aa: CASSPPGQGVNTGELFF
d_gene: TRBD1; v_gene: TRBV5-1; abundance: NA; j_gene: TRBJ1-5; CDR3nt: TGCGCCAGCAGCTTGTCGGGACAGGTAGCTCAGCCCCAGCATTTT; CDR3aa: CASSLSGQVAQPQHF
d_gene: NA; v_gene: TRBV6-5; abundance: NA; j_gene: TRBJ1-1; CDR3nt: TGTGCCAGCAGTTACGTAGGGGCACGGCTCACTGAAGCTTTCTTT; CDR3aa: CASSYVGARLTEAFF
d_gene: NA; v_gene: TRBV19; abundance: once; j_gene: TRBJ1-4; CDR3nt: TGTGCCAGTAGTATACAGGCCGAAAAACTGTTTTTT; CDR3aa: CASSIQAEKLFF
d_gene: TRBD2; v_gene: TRBV10-3; abundance: NA; j_gene: TRBJ2-2; CDR3nt: TGTGCCATCAGTGAGCCTAGCGGGACCTCCACCGGGGAGCTGTTTTTT; CDR3aa: CAISEPSGTSTGELFF
d_gene: TRBD2; v_gene: TRBV29-1; abundance: once; j_gene: TRBJ2-1; CDR3nt: TGCAGCGTGGGGGGACTAGCGGGACCAATCTACAATGAGCAGTTCTTC; CDR3aa: CSVGGLAGPIYNEQFF
d_gene: NA; v_gene: TRBV27; abundance: NA; j_gene: TRBJ2-4; CDR3nt: TGTGCCAGCAGTTCCGGGTCCTTAAACATTCAGTACTTC; CDR3aa: CASSSGSLNIQYF
d_gene: NA; v_gene: TRBV6-5; abundance: NA; j_gene: TRBJ2-5; CDR3nt: TGTGCCAGCAGTTACATCGGCGCGGCCCAAGAGACCCAGTACTTC; CDR3aa: CASSYIGAAQETQYF
d_gene: TRBD1; v_gene: TRBV19; abundance: few; j_gene: TRBJ1-3; CDR3nt: TGTGCCAGTAGTCCCGGACAGGGGGTGCACACCATATATTTT; CDR3aa: CASSPGQGVHTIYF
d_gene: NA; v_gene: TRBV25-1; abundance: once; j_gene: TRBJ1-1; CDR3nt: TGTGCCAGCATGGGGTATACTGAAGCTTTCTTT; CDR3aa: CASMGYTEAFF
d_gene: NA; v_gene: TRBV19; abundance: NA; j_gene: TRBJ1-5; CDR3nt: TGTGCCAGCCGGGGGGGGCGAGGGGATGGACAGCCCCAGCATTTT; CDR3aa: CASRGGRGDGQPQHF
d_gene: NA; v_gene: TRBV9; abundance: NA; j_gene: TRBJ2-3; CDR3nt: TGTGCCAGCAGCCAGGGACCATCTAGCACAGATACGCAGTATTTT; CDR3aa: CASSQGPSSTDTQYF
d_gene: NA; v_gene: TRBV5-1; abundance: NA; j_gene: TRBJ1-2; CDR3nt: TGCGCCAGCAGCCCACAGGAAGAACATGGCTACACCTTC; CDR3aa: CASSPQEEHGYTF
d_gene: NA; v_gene: TRBV28; abundance: NA; j_gene: TRBJ2-3; CDR3nt: TGTGCCAGCAGTTTACGGCCTCCCAAGCCGGGGACAGATACGCAGTATTTT; CDR3aa: CASSLRPPKPGTDTQYF
d_gene: TRBD1; v_gene: TRBV10-2; abundance: NA; j_gene: TRBJ2-7; CDR3nt: TGCGCCAGCAGTGTTGACAGGGTGTACGAGCAGTACTTC; CDR3aa: CASSVDRVYEQYF
d_gene: NA; v_gene: TRBV4-2; abundance: NA; j_gene: TRBJ2-1; CDR3nt: TGTGCCAGCAGCAAGGGACTTCTCTCCTACAATGAGCAGTTCTTC; CDR3aa: CASSKGLLSYNEQFF
d_gene: NA; v_gene: TRBV2; abundance: NA; j_gene: TRBJ2-2; CDR3nt: TGTGCCAGCAGCCGGCCGGGGGGCGGGACTACGAACACCGGGGAGCTGTTTTTT; CDR3aa: CASSRPGGGTTNTGELFF
d_gene: NA; v_gene: TRBV7-9; abundance: NA; j_gene: TRBJ1-1; CDR3nt: TGTGCCAGCAGCCTGGGGGGGAACCCCGTTGCTTTCTTT; CDR3aa: CASSLGGNPVAFF
d_gene: TRBD1; v_gene: TRBV9; abundance: NA; j_gene: TRBJ2-7; CDR3nt: TGTGCCAGCAGCGTCGGACAGGGAACCTACGAGCAGTACTTC; CDR3aa: CASSVGQGTYEQYF
d_gene: NA; v_gene: TRBV11-2; abundance: NA; j_gene: TRBJ2-5; CDR3nt: TGTGCCAGCAGCCTAACAGATCGGGAGACCCAGTACTTC; CDR3aa: CASSLTDRETQYF
d_gene: NA; v_gene: TRBV13; abundance: NA; j_gene: TRBJ2-7; CDR3nt: TGTGCCAGCAGCTTGCCCAGAGTATCCTACGAGCAGTACTTC; CDR3aa: CASSLPRVSYEQYF